Listed here are 21 T cell receptor beta chains from one sample, sequenced in a study of post-analysis software for immune sequencing data. Regarding the study as a whole: Four or five TRBV segments (TRBV5-6, TRBV5-1 and TRBV20-1 among them) occurred more frequently in patients than in controls.

The library was made from cDNA and included unique molecular identifiers. In TCRdb, the PCR reads were re-called with MiXCR into one record per CDR3 protein. The sample contains roughly 700,000 distinct CDR3 sequences, 25% to 30% of which appear only once. Their specific antigens are unknown. The sequenced sample was blood. These TCRs come from a girl between 5 and 17 years old with multiple sclerosis.

The CDR3 nucleotides read TGCGCCAGCAGCCTCCGACGGGATAGCGGGAGGGCCATAGGTTACAATGAGCAGTTCTTC. Protein: CASSLRRDSGRAIGYNEQFF. The chain employs TRBV5-1 and TRBJ2-1; 11 nucleotides agree with TRBD2. The CDR3 sequence is 20 residues long. J gave up 4 bases and V 4 bases, and 19 bases lay outside the gene matches. From germline, CDR1 is SGHRS and CDR2 YFSETQ.

This clonotype turned up a few times. V gene TRBV7-9 combines with J gene TRBJ2-7; 11 bases agree with TRBD2. This CDR3 spans 17 amino acids. V shed 1 base and J 0 bases; nucleotides not matched to a gene: 5. Germline V CDR1 and CDR2: SEHNR, FQNEAQ (reference sequence). The CDR3 DNA follows: TGTGCCAGCAGCTTAGGGGGACTAGCGGCTACCTCCTACGAGCAGTACTTC. Encoded protein: CASSLGGLAATSYEQYF.

Remarks on this clonotype: A much bigger clone sits one base away, suggesting this may be a read error. The V call is TRBV20-1, the J call TRBJ2-3, with 9 positions matching TRBD2. V shed 0 bases, J shed 6 bases, and the junction held 4 bases outside the gene matches. Germline values: CDR1 DFQATT, CDR2 SNEGSKA (reference sequence). The CDR3 spans 14 residues. CDR3 sequence reads: CSARDGRGGDTQYF. CDR3 DNA: TGCAGTGCTAGAGATGGGCGGGGGGGCGATACGCAGTATTTT.

This chain connects TRBV5-1 to TRBJ2-4; TRBD2 matches at 7 bases. Gene TRBJ2-7 matches the end of the DNA better, so the J call may be wrong. Per the germline V gene, CDR1 is SGHRS and CDR2 is YFSETQ. The CDR3 has 15 residues. The CDR3, as DNA: TGCGCCAGCAGCCCGGGAGGAACGGGAGTCTACGAGCAGTACTTC. This codes for CASSPGGTGVYEQYF.

The chain employs TRBV20-1 and TRBJ2-3; 8 bases fit TRBD2. The CDR3 extends over 15 amino acids. Germline V gene sequence: CDR1 DFQATT, CDR2 SNEGSKA (reference sequence). V lost 5 bases to trimming and J lost 2 bases; unmatched junction nucleotides: 9. CDR3 coding DNA: TGCAGTGCTCTTATAGCGGGGATAGCCACAGATACGCAGTATTTT. Its translation is CSALIAGIATDTQYF.

This clonotype has only a few counts. This sequence joins TRBV7-2 and TRBJ2-7; perhaps TRBD2 as D (5 bases). Near its end, the DNA agrees better with TRBJ2-5, so the J call may be wrong. The CDR3 runs to 16 residues. From germline, CDR1 is SGHTA and CDR2 FQGNSA. The CDR3: CASSSSLDSVGETQYF. DNA for the CDR3: TGTGCCAGCAGCTCCTCCCTTGATAGCGTAGGCGAGACCCAGTACTTC.

This clonotype was seen more than once but under ten times. This chain joins TRBV6-1 and TRBJ1-4; the match to TRBD1 covers 7 bases. There are 13 residues in the CDR3. The junction had 10 bases not matched to a gene; V was cut back by 8 bases and J by 10 bases. Germline loops: CDR1 MNHNS, CDR2 SASEGT. The chain's CDR3 is CASWDSLPRKLFF. DNA for the CDR3: TGTGCCAGCTGGGACAGCCTTCCCCGAAAACTGTTTTTT.

This clonotype has only a few counts. The chain recombines TRBV4-3 with TRBJ2-7; maybe TRBD2 (6 bases). CDR3 length: 15 amino acids. Per germline, CDR1 LGHNA and CDR2 YSLEER. V lost 4 bases and J 0 bases, leaving 13 bases between the germline ends. The CDR3 DNA sequence: TGCGCCAGCAGCCCCGCCGGAGGGAGCTCCTACGAGCAGTACTTC. Its protein product is CASSPAGGSSYEQYF.

This clonotype has more than one count but fewer than ten. An end of the junction differs from the germline gene, which may be a read error. The V gene is TRBV28, the J gene TRBJ2-1, with TRBD2 identical over 9 bases. Germline values: CDR1 MDHEN, CDR2 SYDVKM. The CDR3 is made up of 14 amino acids. This chain's CDR3 is CASTLAGAPHEQFF. The CDR3 DNA is TGTGCCAGCACTTTAGCGGGAGCCCCGCATGAGCAGTTCTTC.

As concerns this clonotype: Lacking the conserved final phenylalanine or tryptophan, this CDR3 likely reflects a read error. CDR3 protein: CASSPDRGVLYEQYS. The DNA of the CDR3 is TGTGCCAGCAGCCCGGACAGGGGGGTCTTATACGAGCAGTACTCC. The rearrangement joins TRBV27 to TRBJ2-7; TRBD1 matches at 10 bases. This CDR3 spans 15 amino acids. Per the germline V gene, CDR1 is MNHEY and CDR2 is SMNVEV (reference sequence). V was pared by 6 bases and J by 4 bases, with 9 bases of the junction left unmatched.

The V call is TRBV7-2, the J call TRBJ2-4; 13 bases are a match to TRBD2. The V and J ends lost 6 bases and 2 bases, in that order; junction bases with no gene match: 4. Looked up from germline, CDR1 is SGHTA and CDR2 is FQGNSA. CDR3 length equals 16 residues. The CDR3 DNA reads TGTGCCAGCAGTGTGACTAGCGGGAGGTCCAAAAACATTCAGTACTTC. It translates to CASSVTSGRSKNIQYF. The full variable domain, its missing parts supplied by reference TRBV7-2 and TRBJ2-4, is GAGVSQSPSNKVTEKGKDVELRCDPISGHTALYWYRQSLGQGLEFLIYFQGNSAPDKSGLPSDRFSAERTGGSVSTLTIQRTQQEDSAVYLCASSVTSGRSKNIQYFGAGTRLSVL.

This chain links TRBV20-1 with TRBJ2-7, with D tentatively TRBD1 (5 bases). The length of the CDR3 is 18 residues. The V end lost 0 bases, the J end lost 0 bases, and 21 bases lay between the germline ends. In germline, CDR1 is DFQATT, CDR2 SNEGSKA (reference sequence). In DNA form, the CDR3 reads TGCAGTGCTAGAGAATACAAGACAGCAACTATCCCCTCCTACGAGCAGTACTTC. As protein: CSAREYKTATIPSYEQYF.

The chain recombines TRBV5-5 with TRBJ2-1, with D possibly called TRBD1 or TRBD2 (5 bases each). Looked up from germline, CDR1 is SGHKS and CDR2 is YYEKEE (reference sequence). The CDR3 extends over 15 amino acids. Trimming stripped 4 bases from V and 4 bases from J, with 15 bases between. CDR3 coding DNA: TGTGCCAGCAGCAAGACCGGGACGAATTACAATGAGCAGTTCTTC. Translating it yields CASSKTGTNYNEQFF. Based on the CDR3 plus reference TRBV5-5 and TRBJ2-1, the full variable domain is DAGVTQSPTHLIKTRGQQVTLRCSPISGHKSVSWYQQVLGQGPQFIFQYYEKEERGRGNFPDRFSARQFPNYSSELNVNALLLGDSALYLCASSKTGTNYNEQFFGPGTRLTVL.

This clonotype was detected only a few times. The chain has TRBV29-1 and TRBJ2-7, with 9 bases fitting TRBD2. The CDR3 has 15 residues. Looked up from germline, CDR1 is SQVTM and CDR2 is ANQGSEA. V gave up 1 base and J gave up 3 bases; unmatched junction bases: 7. CDR3 loop: CSVEGPSSGDYEQYF. The CDR3, as DNA: TGCAGCGTTGAAGGCCCCTCTAGCGGGGACTACGAGCAGTACTTC.

This clonotype showed up just a few times. The V call is TRBV20-1, the J call TRBJ2-7; a possible D gene is TRBD2 (5 bases). CDR3 length: 15 amino acids. The germline V gene encodes CDR1 DFQATT and CDR2 SNEGSKA (reference sequence). V lost 3 bases to trimming and J lost 2 bases, with 17 bases between them. The CDR3 here is CSASVFSSRTYEQYF. Here the CDR3 DNA reads TGCAGTGCTAGTGTGTTCTCTAGCAGAACCTACGAGCAGTACTTC.

This clonotype occurred many times. The chain is built from TRBV3-1 and TRBJ2-1; no clear D. CDR3 length equals 12 residues. Germline V gene lookup returns CDR1 LGHDT and CDR2 YNNKEL (reference sequence). V dropped 1 base and J dropped 7 bases, with 5 bases sitting between them. DNA for the CDR3: TGTGCCAGCAGCCAAGTATGGAATGAGCAGTTCTTC. This translates into CASSQVWNEQFF.

This clonotype was counted only a few times. The chain has TRBV7-2 and TRBJ2-5, with a possible D match to TRBD1 (6 bases). V lost 4 bases to trimming and J lost 1 base, with 13 bases between them. CDR1 is SGHTA and CDR2 is FQGNSA in the germline V gene. This CDR3 has 15 amino acids. CDR3 nucleotides: TGTGCCAGCAGCTCCGACCTGGGGGCCCAAGAGACCCAGTACTTC. This encodes CASSSDLGAQETQYF.

This clonotype showed up just a few times. The gene calls are TRBV28 and TRBJ2-7; a weak D match, TRBD1 (6 bases). The germline CDR1 and CDR2 sequences are MDHEN and SYDVKM. Trimming pared 5 bases from V and 2 bases from J, leaving 13 bases between. The CDR3 extends over 14 amino acids. The CDR3 DNA is TGTGCCAGCAGTCCCTCCGGACAGACCTACGAGCAGTACTTC. Its protein is CASSPSGQTYEQYF.

The sample holds a few counts of this clonotype. J is TRBJ1-4 and V is TRBV15; no firm D call. Germline V gives CDR1 LNHNV, CDR2 YYDKDF (reference sequence). The CDR3 length is 16 residues. V was shortened by 0 bases and J by 10 bases, with 18 bases between the two germline ends. DNA for the CDR3: TGTGCCACCAGCAGAGATCGCCGGACGCCTACCGCAAAACTGTTTTTT. Amino acids: CATSRDRRTPTAKLFF.

The genes are TRBV28 and TRBJ2-3, with a possible D match to TRBD2 (6 bases). V lost 7 bases, J lost 6 bases, and 17 bases lay in between. This CDR3 spans 14 amino acids. Germline CDR1 reads MDHEN; CDR2 reads SYDVKM. The CDR3 protein is CASNGGVGVDTQYF. The CDR3 DNA reads as TGTGCCAGCAATGGCGGGGTCGGGGTTGATACGCAGTATTTT.

The chain links TRBV27 to TRBJ2-3; 7 bases align to TRBD2. With 5 bases clipped from V and 6 bases from J, the junction kept 14 bases outside the gene matches. The CDR3 runs to 16 residues. Per germline, CDR1 MNHEY and CDR2 SMNVEV (reference sequence). CDR3 residues: CASSTGLGRSSDTQYF. CDR3 in DNA: TGTGCCAGCAGTACCGGACTAGGTCGTTCCTCCGATACGCAGTATTTT.